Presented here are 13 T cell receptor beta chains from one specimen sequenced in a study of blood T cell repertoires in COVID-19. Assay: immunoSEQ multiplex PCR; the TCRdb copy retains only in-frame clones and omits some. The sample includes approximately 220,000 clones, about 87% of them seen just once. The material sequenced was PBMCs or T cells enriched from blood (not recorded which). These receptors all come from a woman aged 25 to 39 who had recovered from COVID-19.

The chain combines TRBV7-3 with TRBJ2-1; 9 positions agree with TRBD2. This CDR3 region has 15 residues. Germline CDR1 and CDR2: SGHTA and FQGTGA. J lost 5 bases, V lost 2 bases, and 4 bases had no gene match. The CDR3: CASSLLKRGDNEQFF. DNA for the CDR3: TGTGCCAGCAGCTTATTGAAGCGGGGGGACAATGAGCAGTTCTTC. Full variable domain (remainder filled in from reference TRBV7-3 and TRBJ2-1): GAGVSQTPSNKVTEKGKYVELRCDPISGHTALYWYRQSLGQGPEFLIYFQGTGAADDSGLPNDRFFAVRPEGSVSTLKIQRTERGDSAVYLCASSLLKRGDNEQFFGPGTRLTVL.

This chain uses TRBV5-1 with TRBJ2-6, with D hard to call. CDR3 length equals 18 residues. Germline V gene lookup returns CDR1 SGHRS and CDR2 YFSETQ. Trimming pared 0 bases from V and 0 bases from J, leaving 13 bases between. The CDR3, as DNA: TGCGCCAGCAGCTTGGGGCCCCAGTCACACTCTGGGGCCAACGTCCTGACTTTC. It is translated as CASSLGPQSHSGANVLTF.

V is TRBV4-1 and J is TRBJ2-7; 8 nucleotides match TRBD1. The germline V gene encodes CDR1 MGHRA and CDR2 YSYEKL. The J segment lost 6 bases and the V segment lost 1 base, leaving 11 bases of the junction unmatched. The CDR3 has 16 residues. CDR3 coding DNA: TGCGCCAGCAGCCAAGTGACTTTAGGGACAGGAGGCGAGCAGTACTTC. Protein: CASSQVTLGTGGEQYF.

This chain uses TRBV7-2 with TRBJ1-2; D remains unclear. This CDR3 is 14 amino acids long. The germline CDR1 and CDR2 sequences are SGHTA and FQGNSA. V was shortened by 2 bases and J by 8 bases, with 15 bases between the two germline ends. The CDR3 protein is CASSLPDGVEGYTF. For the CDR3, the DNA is TGTGCCAGCAGCTTACCTGACGGAGTAGAGGGCTACACCTTC. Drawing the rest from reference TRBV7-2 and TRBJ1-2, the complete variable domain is GAGVSQSPSNKVTEKGKDVELRCDPISGHTALYWYRQSLGQGLEFLIYFQGNSAPDKSGLPSDRFSAERTGGSVSTLTIQRTQQEDSAVYLCASSLPDGVEGYTFGSGTRLTVV.

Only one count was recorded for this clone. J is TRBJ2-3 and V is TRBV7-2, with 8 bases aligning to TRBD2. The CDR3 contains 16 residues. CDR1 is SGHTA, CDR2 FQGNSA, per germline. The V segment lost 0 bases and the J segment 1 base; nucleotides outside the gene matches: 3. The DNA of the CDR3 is TGTGCCAGCAGCTTAGCTAGCGGGGCCCGCACAGATACGCAGTATTTT. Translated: CASSLASGARTDTQYF.

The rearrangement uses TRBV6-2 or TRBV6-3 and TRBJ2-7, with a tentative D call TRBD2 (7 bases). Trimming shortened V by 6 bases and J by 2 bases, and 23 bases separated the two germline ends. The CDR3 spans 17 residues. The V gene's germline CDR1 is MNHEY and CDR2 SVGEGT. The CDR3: CASSNREGSVIAYEQYF. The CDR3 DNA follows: TGTGCCAGCAGCAACAGGGAGGGATCGGTGATTGCCTACGAGCAGTACTTC.

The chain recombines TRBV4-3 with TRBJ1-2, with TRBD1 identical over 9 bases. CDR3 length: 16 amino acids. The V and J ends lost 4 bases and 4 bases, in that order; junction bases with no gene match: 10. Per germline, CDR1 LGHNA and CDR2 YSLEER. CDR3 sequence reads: CASSLATGGAFYGYTF. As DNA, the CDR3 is TGCGCCAGCAGCCTAGCTACAGGGGGCGCATTCTATGGCTACACCTTC.

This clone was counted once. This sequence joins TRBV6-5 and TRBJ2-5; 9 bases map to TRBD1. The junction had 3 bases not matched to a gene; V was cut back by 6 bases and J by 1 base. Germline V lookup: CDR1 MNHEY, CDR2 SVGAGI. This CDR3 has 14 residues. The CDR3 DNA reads TGTGCCAGCAGGCCGACAGGGGGCCAAGAGACCCAGTACTTC. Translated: CASRPTGGQETQYF.

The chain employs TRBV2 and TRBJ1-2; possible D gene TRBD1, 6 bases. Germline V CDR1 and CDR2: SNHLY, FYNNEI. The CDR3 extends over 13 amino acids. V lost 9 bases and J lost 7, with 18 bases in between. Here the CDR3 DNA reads TGTGCCAGGATGGCCGCAGGGGTAGGTGGCTACACCTTC. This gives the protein CARMAAGVGGYTF.

CDR3 residues: CASSFGTGGSNTEAFF. CDR3 DNA sequence: TGCGCCAGCAGCTTTGGGACAGGGGGCTCTAACACTGAAGCTTTCTTT. V and J are TRBV5-1 and TRBJ1-1; 12 bases agree with TRBD1. The CDR3 sequence is 16 residues long. Germline V gene data show CDR1 as SGHRS and CDR2 as YFSETQ. The junction had 4 bases not matched to a gene; V was cut back by 2 bases and J by 2 bases.

DNA for the CDR3: TGTGCCAGTAGTATGGCAGGGCAGGAGCAGTACTTC. Amino acid sequence: CASSMAGQEQYF. The chain recombines TRBV19 with TRBJ2-7; D possibly corresponds to TRBD1 (5 bases). CDR1 LNHDA and CDR2 SQIVND come from the germline V gene (reference sequence). The CDR3 consists of 12 residues. Trimming shortened V by 3 bases and J by 7 bases, and 10 bases separated the two germline ends. The entire variable domain, with the rest obtained from reference TRBV19 and TRBJ2-7, is as follows: DGGITQSPKYLFRKEGQNVTLSCEQNLNHDAMYWYRQDPGQGLRLIYYSQIVNDFQKGDIAEGYSVSREKKESFPLTVTSAQKNPTAFYLCASSMAGQEQYFGPGTRLTVT.

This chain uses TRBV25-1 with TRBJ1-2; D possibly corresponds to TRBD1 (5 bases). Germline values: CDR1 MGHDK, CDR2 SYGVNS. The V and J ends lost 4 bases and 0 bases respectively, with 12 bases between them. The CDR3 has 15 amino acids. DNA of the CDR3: TGTGCCAGCAGTGTTGGGGGGGGTGCTAACTATGGCTACACCTTC. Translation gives CASSVGGGANYGYTF.

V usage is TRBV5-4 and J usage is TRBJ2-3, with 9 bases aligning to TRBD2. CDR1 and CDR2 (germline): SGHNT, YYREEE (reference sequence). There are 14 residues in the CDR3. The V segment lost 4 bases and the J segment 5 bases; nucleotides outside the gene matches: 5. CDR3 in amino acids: CASSPPTSGDTQYF. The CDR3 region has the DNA TGTGCCAGCAGCCCGCCGACTAGCGGAGATACGCAGTATTTT.